This is a list of T cell receptor beta chains from one sample in a study of blood T cells in healthy people across ages. From the 5' RACE reads, TCRdb called clonotypes with MiXCR, one entry per CDR3 protein. The repertoire includes 870,000 or so distinct CDR3 sequences, under 30% of them detected once, and 17% sits in the top ten. Sequencing was performed on blood. The receptors derive from a woman older than 75 in good health. The CDR3 runs from the conserved cysteine through the conserved F or W. Each record gives: CDR3 length, clone size, D gene, V gene, J gene, CDR3 DNA, CDR3 protein. A D gene is named only where the DNA matches it firmly. Clone sizes are given selectively: once, few, many, or a class where the clone is expanded.

len: 13
abundance: .
d_gene: .
v_gene: TRBV9
j_gene: TRBJ2-7
CDR3nt: TGTGCCAGCAGCGTAGCCCACAGCTACGAGCAGTACTTC
CDR3aa: CASSVAHSYEQYF

len: 15
abundance: .
d_gene: .
v_gene: TRBV7-2
j_gene: TRBJ2-5
CDR3nt: TGTGCCAGCAGCTTAGCAGTGACCAGAGTGGAGACCCAGTACTTC
CDR3aa: CASSLAVTRVETQYF

len: 15
abundance: once
d_gene: .
v_gene: TRBV7-2
j_gene: TRBJ2-1
CDR3nt: TGTGCCAGCAGCCCCAACCAGGGAGGCTACAATGAGCAGTTCTTC
CDR3aa: CASSPNQGGYNEQFF

len: 18
abundance: many
d_gene: TRBD2
v_gene: TRBV30
j_gene: TRBJ2-1
CDR3nt: TGTGCCAGGGCCGGGACTAGCGGGACCCGGAGCTCCTACAATGAGCAGTTCTTC
CDR3aa: CARAGTSGTRSSYNEQFF

len: 15
abundance: few
d_gene: TRBD2
v_gene: TRBV2
j_gene: TRBJ2-5
CDR3nt: TGTGCCAGCAGTGTGGGAGCGGGGGGGTTTGAGACCCAGTACTTC
CDR3aa: CASSVGAGGFETQYF

len: 14
abundance: few
d_gene: TRBD1
v_gene: TRBV4-1
j_gene: TRBJ1-1
CDR3nt: TGCGCCAGCAGCCAACCGACCAGGGGGCCGAAAGCTTTCTTT
CDR3aa: CASSQPTRGPKAFF

len: 20
abundance: few
d_gene: TRBD1
v_gene: TRBV6-1
j_gene: TRBJ2-5
CDR3nt: TGTGCCAGCAGTGGCCGGGACAGGGGCCGCCCCCAGGTGCTACAAGAGACCCAGTACTTC
CDR3aa: CASSGRDRGRPQVLQETQYF

len: 14
abundance: many
d_gene: TRBD2
v_gene: TRBV3-1
j_gene: TRBJ2-1
CDR3nt: TGTGCCAGCAGTTCCCTAGCGGGTACCAATGAGCAGTTCTTC
CDR3aa: CASSSLAGTNEQFF

len: 15
abundance: .
d_gene: .
v_gene: TRBV24-1
j_gene: TRBJ2-1
CDR3nt: TGTGCCACCGCATCGGCACAGGTCCTAAACAATGAGCAGTTCTTC
CDR3aa: CATASAQVLNNEQFF

len: 16
abundance: few
d_gene: .
v_gene: TRBV5-1
j_gene: TRBJ1-1
CDR3nt: TGCGCCAGCAGCTTGGTTAAGGGCATTTTGAACACTGAAGCTTTCTTT
CDR3aa: CASSLVKGILNTEAFF

len: 15
abundance: .
d_gene: .
v_gene: TRBV28
j_gene: TRBJ2-7
CDR3nt: TGTGCCAGCAGTTTAGTGGCTACAGGGACCTACGAGCAGTACTTC
CDR3aa: CASSLVATGTYEQYF

len: 14
abundance: .
d_gene: TRBD2
v_gene: TRBV29-1
j_gene: TRBJ2-1
CDR3nt: TGCAGCGTTGAGACTAGCGGGAGGGGCGATGAGCAGTTCTTC
CDR3aa: CSVETSGRGDEQFF

len: 15
abundance: many
d_gene: TRBD2
v_gene: TRBV7-7
j_gene: TRBJ2-1
CDR3nt: TGTGCCAGCAGCTTAGCGGCTAGCGGGAACAATGAGCAGTTCTTC
CDR3aa: CASSLAASGNNEQFF

len: 14
abundance: .
d_gene: TRBD2
v_gene: TRBV11-2
j_gene: TRBJ2-1
CDR3nt: TGTGCCAGCAGCACCGGGACTAGCGTTGGTGAGCAGTTCTTC
CDR3aa: CASSTGTSVGEQFF

len: 13
abundance: few
d_gene: .
v_gene: TRBV3-1
j_gene: TRBJ1-2
CDR3nt: TGTGCCTCAGGGGACGGCGCGTTCGGTGGCTACACCTTC
CDR3aa: CASGDGAFGGYTF

len: 14
abundance: .
d_gene: TRBD1
v_gene: TRBV4-2
j_gene: TRBJ2-7
CDR3nt: TGTGCCAGCAGCCGGGACAGGGAGACCTACGAGCAGTACTTC
CDR3aa: CASSRDRETYEQYF

len: 14
abundance: .
d_gene: TRBD1
v_gene: TRBV6-1
j_gene: TRBJ1-1
CDR3nt: TGTGCCAGCAGCCTTTTAGGGGGCGACACTGAAGCTTTCTTT
CDR3aa: CASSLLGGDTEAFF

len: 15
abundance: many
d_gene: .
v_gene: TRBV5-1
j_gene: TRBJ2-1
CDR3nt: TGCGCCAGCAGCTTGGAGGGGGGGCCGGGGAATGAGCAGTTCTTC
CDR3aa: CASSLEGGPGNEQFF

len: 14
abundance: many
d_gene: .
v_gene: TRBV20-1
j_gene: TRBJ1-6
CDR3nt: TGCAGTGCTAGAGATTTACAGGTTAATTCACCCCTCCACTTT
CDR3aa: CSARDLQVNSPLHF

len: 14
abundance: .
d_gene: .
v_gene: TRBV6-2/TRBV6-3
j_gene: TRBJ2-7
CDR3nt: TGTGCCAGCAGTTACTCAACAGCCTCCTGCGAGCAGTACTTC
CDR3aa: CASSYSTASCEQYF

len: 15
abundance: few
d_gene: .
v_gene: TRBV3-1
j_gene: TRBJ2-4
CDR3nt: TGTGCCAGCAGCCAGCCAGGGGTAGCCAAAAACATTCAGTACTTC
CDR3aa: CASSQPGVAKNIQYF

len: 17
abundance: few
d_gene: TRBD2
v_gene: TRBV2
j_gene: TRBJ2-4
CDR3nt: TGTGCCAGCAGGTTTTCTAGCGGGGGGGCTGTCAAAAACATTCAGTACTTC
CDR3aa: CASRFSSGGAVKNIQYF

len: 15
abundance: .
d_gene: .
v_gene: TRBV5-4
j_gene: TRBJ1-4
CDR3nt: TGTGCCAGCAGCCCTGGGGGGGCGCCGAATGAAAAACTGTTTTTT
CDR3aa: CASSPGGAPNEKLFF

len: 14
abundance: .
d_gene: .
v_gene: TRBV13
j_gene: TRBJ2-3
CDR3nt: TGTGTCAGCAGCTTCCCTACAGGGATAGATACGCAGTATTTT
CDR3aa: CVSSFPTGIDTQYF

len: 16
abundance: few
d_gene: .
v_gene: TRBV4-2
j_gene: TRBJ2-1
CDR3nt: TGTGCCAGCAGCCAACCGGACCGACCCGGCTACAATGAGCAGTTCTTC
CDR3aa: CASSQPDRPGYNEQFF

len: 15
abundance: .
d_gene: TRBD1
v_gene: TRBV2
j_gene: TRBJ1-4
CDR3nt: TGTGCCAGCCTGTCCAATGGACAGGGGTTTGAAAAACTGTTTTTT
CDR3aa: CASLSNGQGFEKLFF

len: 16
abundance: .
d_gene: .
v_gene: TRBV20-1
j_gene: TRBJ2-1
CDR3nt: TGCAGTGCTAGCCCCACCGATGTAGTGGGAGAAAATGAGCAGTTCTTC
CDR3aa: CSASPTDVVGENEQFF

len: 13
abundance: few
d_gene: .
v_gene: TRBV9
j_gene: TRBJ1-2
CDR3nt: TGTGCCAGCAGCACCGACGGGGCGCGGGGCTACACCTTC
CDR3aa: CASSTDGARGYTF

len: 14
abundance: .
d_gene: .
v_gene: TRBV6-2/TRBV6-3
j_gene: TRBJ2-1
CDR3nt: TGTGCCAGCAGTTATTTCGTGTGGGGGGATGAGCAGTTCTTC
CDR3aa: CASSYFVWGDEQFF

len: 14
abundance: .
d_gene: TRBD1
v_gene: TRBV7-2
j_gene: TRBJ1-1
CDR3nt: TGTGCCAGCAGCCCGAGGACAGGGGGCAAGGAAGCTTTCTTT
CDR3aa: CASSPRTGGKEAFF

len: 13
abundance: .
d_gene: .
v_gene: TRBV6-2/TRBV6-3
j_gene: TRBJ1-5
CDR3nt: TGTGCCAGCACCAACGGGGGGAGGCAGCCCCAGCATTTT
CDR3aa: CASTNGGRQPQHF

len: 13
abundance: .
d_gene: .
v_gene: TRBV28
j_gene: TRBJ2-5
CDR3nt: TGTGCCAGCAGTTCAGGGCACCAAGAGACCCAGTACTTC
CDR3aa: CASSSGHQETQYF

len: 13
abundance: many
d_gene: .
v_gene: TRBV6-1
j_gene: TRBJ1-2
CDR3nt: TGTGCCATCCTTCTCGGGCCCGGAAGGGGCTACACCTTC
CDR3aa: CAILLGPGRGYTF

len: 16
abundance: many
d_gene: TRBD2
v_gene: TRBV7-7
j_gene: TRBJ2-1
CDR3nt: TGTGCTAGCAGCCCCCGGACTAGCGCCAGTCTTGGTGAGCAGTTCTTC
CDR3aa: CASSPRTSASLGEQFF

len: 14
abundance: many
d_gene: TRBD2
v_gene: TRBV12-5
j_gene: TRBJ2-1
CDR3nt: TGTGCTAGTGGTTCGGGACTAGCGGACAATGAGCAGTTCTTC
CDR3aa: CASGSGLADNEQFF

len: 16
abundance: .
d_gene: .
v_gene: TRBV7-2
j_gene: TRBJ1-4
CDR3nt: TGTGCCAGCAGCCCTTCAGGGAAGGGATTTAATGAAGAACTGTTTTTT
CDR3aa: CASSPSGKGFNEELFF

len: 15
abundance: many
d_gene: TRBD1
v_gene: TRBV7-9
j_gene: TRBJ2-5
CDR3nt: TGTGCCAGCAGCACCCTGACAGGGGCGCAAGAGACCCAGTACTTC
CDR3aa: CASSTLTGAQETQYF

len: 14
abundance: .
d_gene: .
v_gene: TRBV12-3/TRBV12-4
j_gene: TRBJ2-3
CDR3nt: TGTGCCAGCACCAATTTGGGGAGCGCAGATACGCAGTATTTT
CDR3aa: CASTNLGSADTQYF

len: 15
abundance: many
d_gene: .
v_gene: TRBV6-5
j_gene: TRBJ2-7
CDR3nt: TGTGCCAGCAGTTACTCTAGGACAGCAAACTACGAGCAGTACTTC
CDR3aa: CASSYSRTANYEQYF

len: 13
abundance: many
d_gene: TRBD2
v_gene: TRBV30
j_gene: TRBJ2-1
CDR3nt: TGTGCCTGGCGACTAGCGGGGGGTCTTGAGCAGTTCTTC
CDR3aa: CAWRLAGGLEQFF

len: 17
abundance: .
d_gene: .
v_gene: TRBV5-4
j_gene: TRBJ2-3
CDR3nt: TGTGCCAGCAGCCAGACCTGGACATCCACTAGCACAGATACGCAGTATTTT
CDR3aa: CASSQTWTSTSTDTQYF

len: 14
abundance: .
d_gene: .
v_gene: TRBV29-1
j_gene: TRBJ2-3
CDR3nt: TGCAGCGTTGTCGCCAGGGCCGTGGTAGATACGCAGTATTTT
CDR3aa: CSVVARAVVDTQYF

len: 14
abundance: few
d_gene: TRBD1
v_gene: TRBV20-1
j_gene: TRBJ1-6
CDR3nt: TGCAGTGCTAAAAGGACAGGGGATAATTCACCCCTCCACTTT
CDR3aa: CSAKRTGDNSPLHF

len: 17
abundance: many
d_gene: TRBD2
v_gene: TRBV6-6
j_gene: TRBJ2-1
CDR3nt: TGTGCCAGCAGTTACTCGAGTTTGCGGGGGGTGTACAATGAGCAGTTCTTC
CDR3aa: CASSYSSLRGVYNEQFF

len: 14
abundance: few
d_gene: .
v_gene: TRBV6-5
j_gene: TRBJ1-2
CDR3nt: TGTGCCAGCAGTTACTCAATAACGGACTATGGCTACACCTTC
CDR3aa: CASSYSITDYGYTF